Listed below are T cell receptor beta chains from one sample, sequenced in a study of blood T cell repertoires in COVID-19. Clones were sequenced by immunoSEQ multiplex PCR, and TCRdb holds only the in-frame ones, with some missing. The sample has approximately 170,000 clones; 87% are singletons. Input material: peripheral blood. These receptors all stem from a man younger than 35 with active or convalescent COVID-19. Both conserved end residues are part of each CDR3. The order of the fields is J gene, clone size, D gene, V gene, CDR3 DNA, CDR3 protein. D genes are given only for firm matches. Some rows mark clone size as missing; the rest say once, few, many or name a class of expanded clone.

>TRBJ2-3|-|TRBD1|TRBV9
TGTGCCAGCAGCTACCGGGACAGGTACACAGATACGCAGTATTTT
CASSYRDRYTDTQYF
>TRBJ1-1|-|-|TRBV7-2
TGTGCCAGCAGCTTTACATGGAACACTGAAGCTTTCTTT
CASSFTWNTEAFF
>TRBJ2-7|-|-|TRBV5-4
TGTGCCAGCAGCTCCCGTGGTCTAGCCGGTTACGAGCAGTACTTC
CASSSRGLAGYEQYF
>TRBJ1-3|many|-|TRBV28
TGTGCCAGCAGTTTAGTTTCGGTCATCGGGGGAAACACCATATATTTT
CASSLVSVIGGNTIYF
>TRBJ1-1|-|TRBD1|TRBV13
TGTGCCAGCAGCCCAGGGACAGGGTTGCCTATGAACACTGAAGCTTTCTTT
CASSPGTGLPMNTEAFF
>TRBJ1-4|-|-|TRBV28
TGTGCCAGCAGTACCACCCGGGGTGGAAATGAAAAACTGTTTTTT
CASSTTRGGNEKLFF
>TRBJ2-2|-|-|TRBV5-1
TGCGCCAGCAGCTTGGGGGGCCCCCACTTTTCCGGGGAGCTGTTTTTT
CASSLGGPHFSGELFF
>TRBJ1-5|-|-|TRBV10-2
TGCGCCAGCAGTGAGTATCGGGGTCAGCCCCAGCATTTT
CASSEYRGQPQHF
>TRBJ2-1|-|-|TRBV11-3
TGTGCCAGCAGCTTAGACGGCAGGGGCTCCTACAATGAGCAGTTCTTC
CASSLDGRGSYNEQFF
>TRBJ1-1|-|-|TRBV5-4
TGTGCCAGCAGCCCGGTATCCGAGGGAGAGGCTTTCTTT
CASSPVSEGEAFF
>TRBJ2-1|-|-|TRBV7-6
TGTGCCAGCAGCTTAATCGGAAGGGCGGGTGAGCAGTTCTTC
CASSLIGRAGEQFF
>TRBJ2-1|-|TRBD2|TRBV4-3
TGCGCCAGCAGCTTAGCGGGAGAATACAATGAGCAGTTCTTC
CASSLAGEYNEQFF
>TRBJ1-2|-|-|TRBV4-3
TGCGCCAGCAGCCAAGAGTCAGACAGGCGAGCTAACTATGGCTACACCTTC
CASSQESDRRANYGYTF
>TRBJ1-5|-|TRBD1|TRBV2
TGTGCCAGCAGATCGGACAGGTTTAGCAATCAGCCCCAGCATTTT
CASRSDRFSNQPQHF
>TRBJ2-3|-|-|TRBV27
TGTGCCAGCACGGATACGCAGTATTTT
CASTDTQYF
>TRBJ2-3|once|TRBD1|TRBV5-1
TGCGCCAGCAGCTTCACGCCGGGACAGAAAGATACGCAGTATTTT
CASSFTPGQKDTQYF
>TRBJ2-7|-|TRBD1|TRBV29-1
TGCAGCGCCATTCCGGGACAGGGATTTTACGAGCAGTACTTC
CSAIPGQGFYEQYF
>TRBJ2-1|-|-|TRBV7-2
TGTGCCAGCAGCTGGAAAACTAGCTATGAGCAGTTCTTC
CASSWKTSYEQFF
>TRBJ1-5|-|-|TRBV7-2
TGTGCCAGCAGCTTTGGGGGGGGGAGCCTTAATCAGCCCCAGCATTTT
CASSFGGGSLNQPQHF
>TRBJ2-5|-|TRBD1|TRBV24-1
TGTGCCACCAGTGCGGGACAGGGCCTCCGGGCCCAGTACTTC
CATSAGQGLRAQYF
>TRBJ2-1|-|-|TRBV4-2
TGTGCCAGCAGCCAAGATCAGGAAGTTTACAATGAGCAGTTCTTC
CASSQDQEVYNEQFF
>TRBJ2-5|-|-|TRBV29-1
TGCAGCGTTGAAGGGCAAGGGGGGACCCAGTACTTC
CSVEGQGGTQYF
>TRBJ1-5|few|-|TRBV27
TGTGCCAGCAGTTTAGGTGGGTGGAGTAATCAGCCCCAGCATTTT
CASSLGGWSNQPQHF
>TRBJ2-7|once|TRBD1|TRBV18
TGTGCCAGCTCAGCGGACAGGAACTCCTACGAGCAGTACTTC
CASSADRNSYEQYF
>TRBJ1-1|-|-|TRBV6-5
TGTGCCAGCAGTACCGGACAGAACACTGAAGCTTTCTTT
CASSTGQNTEAFF
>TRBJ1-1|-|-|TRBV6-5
TGTGCCAGCAGTCCCCTAGGGGCTGAAGCTTTCTTT
CASSPLGAEAFF
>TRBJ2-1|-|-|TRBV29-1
TGCAGCACCTACCCGTACCAGGGATCCTACAATGAGCAGTTCTTC
CSTYPYQGSYNEQFF
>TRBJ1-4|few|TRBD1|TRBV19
TGTGCCAGTAGTAACAGGGGGCTGGATGAAAAACTGTTTTTT
CASSNRGLDEKLFF
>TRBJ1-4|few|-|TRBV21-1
TGTGCCAGCAGCAAAGGACTTAGACAGAATACTTACGAAAAACTGTTTTTT
CASSKGLRQNTYEKLFF
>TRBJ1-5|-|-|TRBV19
TGTGCCAGTAGTATATGGGGCGGAAGGACTAGCAATCAGCCCCAGCATTTT
CASSIWGGRTSNQPQHF
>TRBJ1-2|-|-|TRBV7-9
TGTGCCAGCAGCGCCCGGGACATCTCGAAGGGGAATGGCTACACCTTC
CASSARDISKGNGYTF
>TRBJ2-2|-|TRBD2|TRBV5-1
TGCGCCAGCAGCCTGACTTCGGGACTAGCGAACACCGGGGAGCTGTTTTTT
CASSLTSGLANTGELFF
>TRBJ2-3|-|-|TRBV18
TGTGCCAGCTCACCACCGGACAAAGCAAGCACAGATACGCAGTATTTT
CASSPPDKASTDTQYF
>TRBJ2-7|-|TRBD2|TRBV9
TGTGCCAGCAGCCCCAGGCTAGCGGGAGGGCGGACCTACGAGCAGTACTTC
CASSPRLAGGRTYEQYF
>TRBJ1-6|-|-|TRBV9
TGTGCCAGCAGCGTACTAGAAAATTCACCCCTCCACTTT
CASSVLENSPLHF
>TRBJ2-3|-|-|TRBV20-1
TGCAGTGCTCTTTTCACAGATACGCAGTATTTT
CSALFTDTQYF
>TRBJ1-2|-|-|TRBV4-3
TGCGCCAGCAGCCAAGACGAAGCAGGACTCTATGGCTACACCTTC
CASSQDEAGLYGYTF
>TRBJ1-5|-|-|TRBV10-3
TGTGCCATCAGTGATTCGGGAAATCAGCCCCAGCATTTT
CAISDSGNQPQHF
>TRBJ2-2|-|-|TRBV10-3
TGTGCCATCAGGGTGGGCATATCGAACACCGGGGAGCTGTTTTTT
CAIRVGISNTGELFF
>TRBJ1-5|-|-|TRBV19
TGTGCCAGTAGTTTCTCTCCCGTCTCCCCTCAGCCCCAGCATTTT
CASSFSPVSPQPQHF
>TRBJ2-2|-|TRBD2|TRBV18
TGTGCCAGCTCACCACTAGCGGGCCCGAACACCGGGGAGCTGTTTTTT
CASSPLAGPNTGELFF
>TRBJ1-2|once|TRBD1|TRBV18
TGTGCCAGCTCACCACGACGGCAGGGGGATGGCTACACCTTC
CASSPRRQGDGYTF
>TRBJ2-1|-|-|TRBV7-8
TGTGCCAGCAGCCCGCAACGGGGAGAGCAGTTCTTC
CASSPQRGEQFF
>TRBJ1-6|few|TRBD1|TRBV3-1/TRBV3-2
TGTGCCAGCAGCCAAACTCTGACAGGGGACCTTAATTCACCCCTCCACTTT
CASSQTLTGDLNSPLHF
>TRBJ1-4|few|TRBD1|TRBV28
TGTGCCAGCAGTCCACAGACAGGGTCTAATGAAAAACTGTTTTTT
CASSPQTGSNEKLFF
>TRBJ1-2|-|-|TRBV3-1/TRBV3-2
TGTGCCAGCAGCCAAGATCTTACGGGGACACATTATGGCTACACCTTC
CASSQDLTGTHYGYTF